The source of this T cell receptor (beta chain) is a study of regulatory T cells in long-lasting Graves disease. The wider study: Less than 3 months of antithyroid drugs had been taken by newly diagnosed Graves' patients.

From germline, CDR1 is MNHEY and CDR2 SVGAGI. The CDR3 runs to 15 residues. V was shortened by 0 bases and J by 0 bases, with 6 bases between the two germline ends. This clonotype was recorded at least ten times. HTBI primers from iRepertoire and Arm-PCR of CDR3 regions yielded the TCR beta libraries. TCRdb reprocessed the multiplex PCR reads with MiXCR, giving one entry per CDR3 protein. This table holds hundreds of thousands of distinct CDR3 sequences, 16% found once. Time point meaning: newly diagnosed GD, antithyroid drugs for less than 3 months. PBMCs were the source of the RNA used for TCR sequencing. These sequences were also reported in another study, on T cells in Graves' hyperthyroidism and ophthalmopathy.

The sample consisted of peripheral blood mononuclear cells (PBMCs), taken at new diagnosis, from a patient treated with antithyroid drugs. The chain carries TRBV6-5 and TRBJ1-5; D gene ambiguous. The TCR comes from a woman younger than 45 with Graves disease. CDR3: CASSYSLDSNQPQHF. The CDR3 DNA is TGTGCCAGCAGTTACTCCCTGGATAGCAATCAGCCCCAGCATTTT.